This T cell receptor (beta chain) was recorded in a study of PD-1 blockade in classical Hodgkin lymphoma (dated by TCRdb to 2019 to 2021). A note on the overall study: Nivolumab dosing was 3 mg/kg intravenously every 2 weeks, continuing until either disease progression or unacceptable toxicity. The study used CyTOF and TCR beta sequencing to define a peripheral blood immune signature of response to PD-1 blockade in classical Hodgkin lymphoma. Study-level results and caveats: A significant rise by C4D1 was seen in CD4+ but not CD8+ TCR diversity (p=0.0027 vs p=0.16), with the rise being most apparent in complete responders (p=0.02). Among trial patients, those achieving complete response had baseline diversity similar to that of newly diagnosed patients, while diversity was significantly lower in partial responders and progressors. Diversity was lower in patients who began nivolumab less than 1 year after ASCT, so these patients were left out of later analyses to avoid confounding by immune reconstitution. The study was restricted to a single clinical trial cohort, and the causes of repertoire differences, possibly disease activity or prior therapy, were left undefined. Baseline TCR diversity was reported to be lower in newly diagnosed patients than in healthy donors, and even lower in relapsed/refractory patients.

The Qiagen DNeasy kit was used to extract genomic DNA both from unsorted PBMCs and from the negatively selected CD4+ and CD8+ fractions. Using primers that anneal to V and J segments, immunoSEQ multiplex PCR amplified the TCR beta CDR3 regions. A synthetic immune receptor repertoire was used to minimize amplification bias, and any remaining bias was removed computationally after sequencing. The authors processed their data as follows. Custom Python scripts were used to quantify repertoire diversity as the Shannon entropy index. Unsorted, CD4+ and CD8+ repertoires were analyzed separately, except for combined analyses in which CD4+ and CD8+ sequences were merged in silico. A clone counted as expanded when the clone's frequency after treatment rose at least 2-fold relative to C1D1, and clones undetected at baseline were given a pseudocount of 0.5. Singleton clones were defined as clones with 0 or 1 copy at C1D1, and non-singleton clones were defined as clones with 2 or more copies. By matching protein sequences in sorted samples from the same patient, clones expanded in unsorted samples were annotated as CD4+, CD8+ or unknown. Diversity changes from C1D1 to C4D1 were tested in paired samples using Wilcoxon tests. Imported from immuneACCESS, the table was reduced by TCRdb to in-frame sequences with V and J called. These copies leave out some clones; in studies compared against another copy, an unresolved V gene accounts for under half, and the cause of the remainder is not known. V and J calls and clone size come straight from that table; D and trimming were deduced from the DNA. This sample is represented by 95,000 to 100,000 clones; 80% to 90% of them were singletons. 5% to 7.5% of the sample is in the top ten clones.

The CDR3 covers 14 residues, taking in both the cysteine and the phenylalanine. The entry retains the CDR3 DNA only, 42 bases that are in frame from base 1. V and J are trimmed by 4 bases and 2 bases, and the gene matches miss 4 bases of the junction. CDR1 and CDR2, per the germline V gene (reference sequence), are MNHEY and SMNVEV. In the case of this clone: It has no known antigen specificity. No much larger clone is present one base from it, and per-base qualities are unavailable.

Explained via the paper, the time point label denotes: cycle 2 day 1 (C2D1) of nivolumab. Relapse after autologous stem cell transplantation had occurred in all trial patients, and cohorts A, B and C were distinguished by prior brentuximab vedotin exposure. The trial cohort was composed of about 53 patients with relapsed/refractory classical Hodgkin lymphoma, for whom complete response, partial response or progressive disease was recorded as best overall response. Trial patients were treated with single-agent nivolumab in the multi-cohort phase II CheckMate 205 trial. Best overall response was determined by an independent review committee according to the 2007 International Working Group response criteria. Trial PBMCs were collected just before the start of nivolumab (C1D1) and during therapy at cycle 2 day 1 and cycle 4 day 1. After peripheral blood was drawn into 8 mL Vacutainer Cell Preparation Tubes, PBMCs were isolated by centrifugation and then cryopreserved.

The receptor's source is a human donor with classical Hodgkin lymphoma. The chain links TRBV27 with TRBJ1-1; 7 bases in the middle match TRBD1. The sequencing here drew on peripheral blood mononuclear cells (PBMCs), taken before the second cycle of nivolumab. Here is the DNA: TGTGCCAGCAGTTGGGACAGCGTTAACACTGAAGCTTTCTTT. Its product reads: CASSWDSVNTEAFF.